This T cell receptor beta chain emerged from a study of blood T cell repertoires in COVID-19. Overall study context: Samples representing acute and convalescent COVID-19 were sourced from the United States, Italy and Spain. Sources were T cells, B-cell-depleted T cells, or PBMCs; the material itself was cDNA or gDNA.

CDR3 size: 15 residues. Trimming removed 5 bases from V and 3 bases from J; junction bases left unmatched: 5. The germline CDR1 and CDR2 sequences are MNHEY and SMNVEV (reference sequence). This clone was observed a single time. In the source study's methods: Amplification from reference gene primers served as the basis for estimated nucleated cell counts. Libraries were prepared by immunoSEQ multiplex PCR; TCRdb keeps only in-frame clonotypes and omits some of them. V and J calls and clone size are those listed in that table; D and trimming were worked out from the DNA. The sample lists 100,000 or so clones, approximately 78% occurring once.

The TCR sequence derives from an elderly woman with acute or convalescent COVID-19. The sample was peripheral blood. The rearrangement joins TRBV27 to TRBJ2-1, with TRBD2 identical over 9 bases. The CDR3 bases are TGTGCCAGCAGTGCGGGACTAGCCGTCTACAATGAGCAGTTCTTC. It encodes CASSAGLAVYNEQFF.